The 17 T cell receptor beta chains presented below share a single source sample, sequenced in a study of Ad26.COV2.S vaccination and SARS-CoV-2 variants. Treatment: some 19 received Ad26.COV2.S at low or high dose, single or two shots; several received placebo; per-sample allocation not given. The samples date from day 63 after the first vaccine or placebo injection. Sequencing was performed with immunoSEQ multiplex PCR; in TCRdb, only in-frame clones are kept and a portion is missing. The sample has about 400,000 clones; roughly 90% are singletons. This material consisted of peripheral blood, taken in a trial of Ad26.COV2.S vaccine versus placebo. The receptor source for this set is a person aged 18-60 years who received the Ad26.COV2.S COVID-19 vaccine or a placebo.

V gene TRBV18 combines with J gene TRBJ1-2, with a possible D match to TRBD1 (5 bases). Germline lookup yields CDR1 KGHSH and CDR2 LQKENI. The V gene lost 0 bases and the J gene lost 7 bases, with 6 bases spanning the gap. The CDR3 length is 12 residues. CDR3 DNA sequence: TGTGCCAGCTCACCACCGGGGGGTGGCTACACCTTC. This gives the protein CASSPPGGGYTF.

The chain couples TRBV6-6 to TRBJ2-1; TRBD2 might be the D (7 bases). The CDR3 has 15 amino acids. Trimming stripped 6 bases from V and 6 bases from J, with 18 bases between. Germline V gene sequence: CDR1 MNHNY, CDR2 SVGAGI (reference sequence). For the CDR3, the DNA is TGTGCCAGCAGCCAAGGGGGGAGGGGGTTCAATGAGCAGTTCTTC. It encodes CASSQGGRGFNEQFF.

The chain carries TRBV28 and TRBJ1-3; D uncertain. The germline V gene encodes CDR1 MDHEN and CDR2 SYDVKM. This CDR3 region has 15 residues. V was shortened by 4 bases and J by 0 bases, with 10 bases between the two germline ends. As DNA, the CDR3 is TGTGCCAGCAGTTCGGACGTCAGCTCTGGAAACACCATATATTTT. Translation gives CASSSDVSSGNTIYF.

The V gene is TRBV2, the J gene TRBJ2-7; TRBD2 might be the D (7 bases). This CDR3 has 12 residues. Trimming stripped 6 bases from V and 6 bases from J, with 12 bases between. Looked up from germline, CDR1 is SNHLY and CDR2 is FYNNEI. In nucleotides, the CDR3 is TGTGCCAGCAGCCCCGGGGGGCCCGAGCAGTACTTC. It encodes CASSPGGPEQYF.

The CDR3 region has the DNA TGCGCCAGCAGCGCGTCAGGGGGCGAGGGCAAAAACATTCAGTACTTC. Its translation is CASSASGGEGKNIQYF. This chain connects TRBV5-1 to TRBJ2-4, with 8 bases lining up with TRBD1. This CDR3 has 16 amino acids. J gave up 3 bases and V 4 bases, and 9 bases lay outside the gene matches. Germline V gene sequence: CDR1 SGHRS, CDR2 YFSETQ.

A word on this clone: This sample includes further DNA sequences coding for the same CDR3. V gene TRBV29-1 combines with J gene TRBJ1-4, with D possibly matching TRBD1 (6 bases). Germline CDR1 and CDR2: SQVTM and ANQGSEA. Trimming shortened V by 6 bases and J by 0 bases, and 11 bases separated the two germline ends. There are 14 residues in the CDR3. The CDR3 reads CSVRTVATNEKLFF. CDR3 DNA: TGCAGCGTGCGGACAGTTGCAACTAATGAAAAACTGTTTTTT.

In its sample, this clone was seen once. The rearrangement links TRBV27 to TRBJ2-7; perhaps TRBD2 as D (7 bases). In germline, CDR1 is MNHEY, CDR2 SMNVEV (reference sequence). CDR3 length: 15 amino acids. Trimming cost V 2 bases and J 3 bases, with 14 bases left between them. The CDR3 spells CASSLEGGGLYEQYF. Here the CDR3 DNA reads TGTGCCAGCAGTTTAGAGGGGGGAGGGCTCTACGAGCAGTACTTC.

The chain combines TRBV20-1 with TRBJ1-2; D is uncertain. The V and J ends lost 2 bases and 7 bases respectively, with 8 bases between them. Looked up from germline, CDR1 is DFQATT and CDR2 is SNEGSKA (reference sequence). The length of the CDR3 is 11 residues. The CDR3 sequence is CSARSDRGYTF. CDR3 DNA sequence: TGCAGTGCTAGATCGGATCGTGGCTACACCTTC.

The CDR3 sequence is CASSQSVRLGHGYTF. DNA for the CDR3: TGCGCCAGCAGTCAATCAGTACGGCTGGGACATGGCTACACCTTC. The rearrangement links TRBV23-1 to TRBJ1-2, with D tentatively TRBD1 (5 bases). TRBV23-1 is given ORF status, its function remaining uncertain. Trimming stripped 0 bases from V and 6 bases from J, with 14 bases between. The CDR3 is 15 amino acids.

This chain uses TRBV28 with TRBJ1-1; unclear D gene. The CDR3 is 9 residues long. Germline V CDR1 and CDR2: MDHEN, SYDVKM. The germline V and J ends were trimmed by 6 bases and 10 bases, with 6 bases remaining between them. The CDR3 region is CASSPPAFF. The CDR3 nucleotides read TGTGCCAGCAGCCCCCCAGCTTTCTTT.

This chain joins TRBV4-3 and TRBJ2-1, with D possibly matching TRBD2 (5 bases). The CDR3 is 15 residues long. Germline lookup yields CDR1 LGHNA and CDR2 YSLEER. Between the trimmed V and J ends, which lost 0 bases and 6 bases, there was a span of 12 bases. The CDR3 region is CASSQENLALNEQFF. The CDR3 DNA reads as TGCGCCAGCAGCCAAGAAAATCTAGCTCTCAATGAGCAGTTCTTC.

V gene TRBV29-1 combines with J gene TRBJ2-7; D remains unclear. Germline V CDR1 and CDR2: SQVTM, ANQGSEA. The CDR3 is made up of 16 amino acids. Trimming removed 1 base at V and 2 bases at J, with 18 bases between. The CDR3 region is CSVEVPRAPRTYEQYF. In DNA form, the CDR3 reads TGCAGCGTTGAAGTCCCCCGGGCCCCGAGAACCTACGAGCAGTACTTC.

This clone was seen only a few times. Other nucleotide sequences in the sample specify the same CDR3. The V gene is TRBV4-1, the J gene TRBJ1-2; the D gene is possibly TRBD1 (6 bases). V lost 0 bases, J lost 5 bases, and 7 bases lay in between. Germline V gives CDR1 MGHRA, CDR2 YSYEKL. The CDR3 length is 13 residues. The CDR3 sequence: CASSQDRGYGYTF. The CDR3 nucleotides read TGCGCCAGCAGCCAAGACAGGGGATATGGCTACACCTTC.

This clone was observed a single time. The J gene is TRBJ2-4, the V gene TRBV7-3; TRBD2 agrees at 16 bases. The CDR3 is 16 residues long. CDR1 is SGHTA, CDR2 FQGTGA, per germline. Trimming took 4 bases from V and 4 from J; bases not matched to a gene: 1. In DNA, the CDR3 is TGTGCCAGCAGCTCGGGACTAGCGGGAGGGAAAAACATTCAGTACTTC. As protein: CASSSGLAGGKNIQYF.

The genes are TRBV6-2 or TRBV6-3 and TRBJ2-1; D unclear. The CDR3 is 17 amino acids. The ends were cut back, 2 bases at V and 4 bases at J, with 18 bases in the middle. Germline values: CDR1 MNHEY, CDR2 SVGEGT. For the CDR3, the DNA is TGTGCCAGCAGTTACACCATGCTAGGAATTGGGTACAATGAGCAGTTCTTC. It yields the protein CASSYTMLGIGYNEQFF.

The chain recombines TRBV3-1 (or the pseudogene TRBV3-2) with TRBJ2-7; 10 bases fit TRBD2. Per the germline V gene, CDR1 is LGHDT and CDR2 is YNNKEL (reference sequence). The V segment lost 1 base and the J segment 6 bases; nucleotides outside the gene matches: 6. This CDR3 has 15 amino acids. CDR3 sequence reads: CASSQGTSGGLEQYF. CDR3 sequence (DNA): TGTGCCAGCAGCCAAGGGACTAGCGGCGGGCTCGAGCAGTACTTC.

The chain uses TRBV28 and TRBJ2-7; TRBD2 aligns across 8 bases. The trim removed 2 bases at V and 2 bases at J, leaving 11 bases unmatched. The CDR3 runs to 17 residues. Germline V gene data show CDR1 as MDHEN and CDR2 as SYDVKM. The CDR3, as DNA: TGTGCCAGCAGTTTAGGTTTCGGGAGGGACCTCGCCTACGAGCAGTACTTC. This codes for CASSLGFGRDLAYEQYF. The full variable domain, rest sourced from reference TRBV28 and TRBJ2-7, is DVKVTQSSRYLVKRTGEKVFLECVQDMDHENMFWYRQDPGLGLRLIYFSYDVKMKEKGDIPEGYSVSREKKERFSLILESASTNQTSMYLCASSLGFGRDLAYEQYFGPGTRLTVT.